This TCR beta chain was sequenced during a study of control samples from healthy donors and cancer patients. Here immunoSEQ multiplex PCR was the method, and the copy in TCRdb shows in-frame clones only, minus some. The sample comprises more than 75,000 clones, 79% of which are singletons, and about 10% rests with the top ten. This CDR3 region has 16 residues. V lost 2 bases and J lost 1; bases outside the gene matches: 5. Germline loops: CDR1 SGHRS, CDR2 YFSETQ. This clone was found once. V and J are TRBV5-1 and TRBJ2-7; 11 nucleotides agree with TRBD2. The TCR comes from a woman aged 30 to 39 in good health. Sample: blood. As DNA, the CDR3 is TGCGCCAGCAGCTTTTTACTAGCGGGGGAGTCCTACGAGCAGTACTTC. Translated, it gives CASSFLLAGESYEQYF.